This T cell receptor beta chain comes out of a study of T cells in women clearing cervical HPV infection. Study-level results: Repertoire richness, not evenness, was significantly elevated in CIN3+ cases versus controls.

TCRdb's table, derived via immunoSEQ multiplex PCR, lists solely in-frame clones and lacks some. In all, the sample yields tens of thousands of clones. A remark on this clone: Its antigen is not known.

This sequence was found in a woman aged 18 to 69 with a cervical HPV16 infection that either progressed to CIN3+ or cleared (not recorded which). Material: blood buffy coat.

CDR3 bases read: TGTGCCAGCAGCCACCAGGGGGGCTATGGC. It yields the protein CASSHQGGYG. The whole CDR3 sequence reads CASSHQGGYGYTF. The chain joins TRBV3-1 (or the pseudogene TRBV3-2) to TRBJ1-2, with 7 bases fitting TRBD1. The CDR3 end is not reached by the read, which stops 3 residues before it; the germline J gene fills it in. The CDR3 has 13 amino acids. Trimming took 3 bases from V and 4 from J; bases not matched to a gene: 2. Germline V gene data show CDR1 as LGHDT and CDR2 as YNNKEL (reference sequence).